The subject of this entry is one TCR beta chain. V lost 2 bases and J lost 0, with 5 bases in between. The CDR3 covers 13 residues. Per germline, CDR1 LNHDA and CDR2 SQIVND (reference sequence). This sample is drawn from a study of blood T cell repertoires in COVID-19. Profiling relied on immunoSEQ multiplex PCR, and the TCRdb table lists in-frame clones only, not all of them. The sample comprises some 110,000 clones, roughly four fifths of which are singletons, and around 4.8% rests with the top ten. Sample: peripheral blood. The chain recombines TRBV19 with TRBJ2-7; the D is unclear. The sequence came from a man in his 60s with acute or convalescent COVID-19. In DNA, the CDR3 is TGTGCCAGTAGTATATCCAGCTCCTACGAGCAGTACTTC. Translated: CASSISSSYEQYF.